This entry concerns a single TCR beta chain. Its recognized antigen is unknown. Base qualities were left out, and no much larger clone turns up one base away. This entry belongs to a study of T-cell memory formation after mild COVID-19 (dated by TCRdb to about 2021). As for the study more broadly: TCR sequence clusters from the two donors were largely donor specific. In a couple of donors, T-cell clones that expanded and contracted after mild COVID-19 were tracked by sequencing TCRalpha and TCRbeta repertoires over time. The cohort comprised two young, previously healthy adult volunteers, one female and one male. Paper-wide results and their limitations: Clones that contracted from day 15 to 85 showed balanced CD4/CD8 phenotypes, whereas a second wave of clones that expanded from day 15 to 37 leaned towards CD4+. Some responding clones were detected in pre-infection memory, which suggested that pre-existing cross-reactive memory T cells had joined the SARS-CoV-2 response. The study covered only a couple of mild cases, and larger cohorts including severe cases with pre-infection samples were considered necessary. Contracting CD4+ clones were found mainly in CM and EM memory subsets, while CD8+ clones were enriched in EMRA. Whether the second-wave clones peaking on day 37 were SARS-CoV-2 specific was not confirmed.

Sequenced on an Illumina NovaSeq 6000. TCRalpha and TCRbeta cDNA libraries were built by 5'RACE with constant-segment primers, adding sample barcodes and unique molecular identifiers. Trizol reagent was used to extract RNA from every sample. Amplification of the libraries took two PCR steps, and the second step added a second sample barcode plus Illumina TruSeq adapters. Sequencing of the libraries was done on an Illumina NovaSeq, producing 2 x 150 bp paired-end reads. In the source study's methods: With migec v1.2.7, reads were demultiplexed and then collapsed into UMI-guided consensus sequences. With mixcr v2.1.11, UMI consensuses were aligned to TRA and TRB V and J templates and assembled into clonotypes. A clonotype was counted as expanded or contracted only when both edgeR and NoisET called the clonotype significant, with the noise models trained on biological replicates. For edgeR calls, the thresholds were a false discovery rate-adjusted p below 0.01 and a log2 fold-change of 1. PCA with hierarchical clustering of max-normalized trajectories of the 1000 most abundant clonotypes was used as exploratory dynamics analysis. Separately sequenced CD4+ and CD8+ repertoires were used to assign a CD4 or CD8 phenotype to each responding clone. The public sequencing data were trimmed at Q25 with fastp and processed into clonotypes with MiXCR by TCRdb, which kept only in-frame beta chains. Identical CDR3 protein sequences are pooled into one entry, listed with their most common genes and DNA. TCRdb, rather than the study authors, made the V and J calls. The sample data list some 450,000 distinct CDR3 sequences, and 15% to 20% of these were observed just once. About a fifth of the sample rests with the top ten.

Ficoll-Paque density gradient centrifugation was the method used to isolate PBMCs. The junction shows trimming of 5 bases on V and 6 bases on J, plus 14 bases between the germline ends. CDR1 and CDR2 (SGHDT, YYEEEE) derive from the germline V gene. The CDR3 starts with the cysteine, ends with the phenylalanine, and has 13 residues. Left in the record is the CDR3 DNA by itself, 39 bases read in frame from the first base. The sample consisted of PBMCs or a T cell subset sorted from them (not recorded which). The origin of this receptor is a man in his late teens or twenties who had mild COVID-19 (a few samples of this study predate the infection). The sample titles of this study are shuffled in the database, so cell type and time point are left out; the donor was told from shared clones. The rearranged chain carries TRBV5-6 and TRBJ1-2, with TRBD1 tentatively as D gene (5 bases match). The nucleotides are TGTGCCAGCAGTCTGGGGCGGAGAGATGGCTACACCTTC. Its translation reads: CASSLGRRDGYTF.